This TCR beta chain was profiled in a study of blood T cell repertoires in COVID-19. Study information: COVID-19 samples from acute and convalescent phases originated in the United States, Italy and Spain. T cells, B-cell-depleted T cells, or PBMCs provided the cDNA or gDNA that served as material.

Recovered status applied to Cohort 3 donors who had two consecutive negative PCRs. It also applied to those with clearance or with symptom resolution. Original analysis: Reference gene primer amplification gave nucleated cell count estimates. TCRdb keeps only in-frame clones here, not all; method: immunoSEQ multiplex PCR. From that table come the V and J calls and clone size; the DNA was used to work out D and trimming. The table has around 20,000 clones, about nine tenths seen once. Germline-derived CDR1 and CDR2 are LNHNV and YYDKDF (reference sequence). V was pared by 1 base and J by 6 bases, with 11 bases of the junction left unmatched. CDR3 size: 16 residues.

The specimen was PBMCs or T cells enriched from blood (not recorded which). The receptor was isolated from a woman under 40 who had recovered from COVID-19. The V gene is TRBV15, the J gene TRBJ2-7, with 8 bases that match TRBD1. The CDR3 DNA follows: TGTGCCACCAGCAGAGCGCTGTCGGGCAGGGGGCGCGAGCAGTACTTC. It translates to CATSRALSGRGREQYF.